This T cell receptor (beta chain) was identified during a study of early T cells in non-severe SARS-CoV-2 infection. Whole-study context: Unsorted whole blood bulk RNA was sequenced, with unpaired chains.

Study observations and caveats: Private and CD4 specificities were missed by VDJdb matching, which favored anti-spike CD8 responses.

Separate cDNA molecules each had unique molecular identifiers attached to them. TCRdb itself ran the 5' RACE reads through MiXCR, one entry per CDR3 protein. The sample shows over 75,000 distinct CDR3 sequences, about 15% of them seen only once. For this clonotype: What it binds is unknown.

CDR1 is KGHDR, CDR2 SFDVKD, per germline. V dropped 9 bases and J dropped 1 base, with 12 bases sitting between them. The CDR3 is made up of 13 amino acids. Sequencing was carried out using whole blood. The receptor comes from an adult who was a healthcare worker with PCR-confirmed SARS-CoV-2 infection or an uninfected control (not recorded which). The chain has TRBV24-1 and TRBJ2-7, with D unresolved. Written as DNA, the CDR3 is TGTGCCACCCCCCTGCGCAGTTCCTACGAGCAGTACTTC. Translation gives CATPLRSSYEQYF.